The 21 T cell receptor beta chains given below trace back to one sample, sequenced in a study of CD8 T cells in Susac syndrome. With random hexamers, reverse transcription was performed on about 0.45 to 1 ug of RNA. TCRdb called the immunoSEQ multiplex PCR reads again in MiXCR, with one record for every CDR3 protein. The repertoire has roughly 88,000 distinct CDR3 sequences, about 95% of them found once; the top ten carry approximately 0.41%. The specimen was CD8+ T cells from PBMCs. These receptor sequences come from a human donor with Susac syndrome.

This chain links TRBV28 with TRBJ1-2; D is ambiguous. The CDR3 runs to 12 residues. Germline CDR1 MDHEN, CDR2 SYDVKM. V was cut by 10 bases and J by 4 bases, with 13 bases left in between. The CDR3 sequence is CATPGPLYGYTF. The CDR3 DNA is TGTGCCACCCCGGGTCCCCTCTATGGCTACACCTTC.

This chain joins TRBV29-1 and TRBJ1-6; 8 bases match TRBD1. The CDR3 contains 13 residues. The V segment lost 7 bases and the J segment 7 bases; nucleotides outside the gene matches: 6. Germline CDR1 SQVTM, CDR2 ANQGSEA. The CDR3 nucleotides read TGCAGCGCCCGGACAGGGCAGAATTCACCCCTCCACTTT. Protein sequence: CSARTGQNSPLHF.

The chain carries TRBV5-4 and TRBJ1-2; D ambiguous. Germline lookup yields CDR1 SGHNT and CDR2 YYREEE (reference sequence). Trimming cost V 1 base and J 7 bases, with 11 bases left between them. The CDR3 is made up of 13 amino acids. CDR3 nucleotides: TGTGCCAGCAGCTTGTTGCCAGACGGTGGCTACACCTTC. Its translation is CASSLLPDGGYTF.

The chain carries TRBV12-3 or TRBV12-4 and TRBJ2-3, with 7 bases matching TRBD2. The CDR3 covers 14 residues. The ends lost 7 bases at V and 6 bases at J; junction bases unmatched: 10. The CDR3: CASTTTEAGDTQYF. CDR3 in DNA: TGTGCCAGCACTACGACAGAAGCGGGGGATACGCAGTATTTT.

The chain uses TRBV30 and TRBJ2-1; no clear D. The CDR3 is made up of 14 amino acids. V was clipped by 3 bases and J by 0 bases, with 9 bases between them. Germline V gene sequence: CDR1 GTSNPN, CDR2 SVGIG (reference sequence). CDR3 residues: CAWRGISSYNEQFF. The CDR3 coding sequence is TGTGCCTGGAGGGGTATAAGCTCCTACAATGAGCAGTTCTTC.

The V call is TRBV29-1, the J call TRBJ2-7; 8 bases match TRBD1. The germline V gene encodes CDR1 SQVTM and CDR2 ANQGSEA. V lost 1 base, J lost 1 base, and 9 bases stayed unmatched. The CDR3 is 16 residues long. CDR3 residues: CSVEVARTGISYEQYF. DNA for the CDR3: TGCAGCGTTGAAGTAGCGCGGACAGGGATATCCTACGAGCAGTACTTC.

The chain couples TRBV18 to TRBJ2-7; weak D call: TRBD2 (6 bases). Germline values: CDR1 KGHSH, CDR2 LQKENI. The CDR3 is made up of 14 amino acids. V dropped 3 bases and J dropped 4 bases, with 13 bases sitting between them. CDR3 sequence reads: CASSPPGGGYEQYF. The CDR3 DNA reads TGTGCCAGCTCACCCCCAGGTGGGGGGTACGAGCAGTACTTC.

In nucleotides, the CDR3 is TGTGCCAGCAGCCAAGGGACTAGCGGGGAACACGAGCAGTACTTC. It translates to CASSQGTSGEHEQYF. This chain links TRBV3-1 with TRBJ2-7; 12 bases align to TRBD2. The trim removed 1 base at V and 5 bases at J, leaving 3 bases unmatched. The CDR3 covers 15 residues. CDR1 LGHDT and CDR2 YNNKEL come from the germline V gene (reference sequence).

The CDR3 bases are TGCAGCGTTGAAGAAGGAGGCCGAGGGTATCGAAATGAGCAGTTCTTC. Residues: CSVEEGGRGYRNEQFF. This chain links TRBV29-1 with TRBJ2-1; D is possibly TRBD2 (5 bases). The CDR3 runs 16 residues. The germline CDR1 and CDR2 sequences are SQVTM and ANQGSEA. Trimming took 0 bases from V and 7 from J, leaving 19 bases between them.

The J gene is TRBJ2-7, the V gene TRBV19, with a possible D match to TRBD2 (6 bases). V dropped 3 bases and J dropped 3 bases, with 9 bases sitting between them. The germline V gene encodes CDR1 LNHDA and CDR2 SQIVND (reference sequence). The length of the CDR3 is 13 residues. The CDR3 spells CASSIRGDYEQYF. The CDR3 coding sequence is TGTGCCAGTAGTATCCGCGGGGACTACGAGCAGTACTTC. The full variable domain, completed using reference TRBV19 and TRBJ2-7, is DGGITQSPKYLFRKEGQNVTLSCEQNLNHDAMYWYRQDPGQGLRLIYYSQIVNDFQKGDIAEGYSVSREKKESFPLTVTSAQKNPTAFYLCASSIRGDYEQYFGPGTRLTVT.

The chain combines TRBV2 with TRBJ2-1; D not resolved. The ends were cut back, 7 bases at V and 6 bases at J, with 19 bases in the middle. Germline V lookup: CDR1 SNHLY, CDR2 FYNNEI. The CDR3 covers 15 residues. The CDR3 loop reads CASIPVGEALNEQFF. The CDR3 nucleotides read TGTGCCAGCATTCCGGTTGGCGAGGCCCTCAATGAGCAGTTCTTC.

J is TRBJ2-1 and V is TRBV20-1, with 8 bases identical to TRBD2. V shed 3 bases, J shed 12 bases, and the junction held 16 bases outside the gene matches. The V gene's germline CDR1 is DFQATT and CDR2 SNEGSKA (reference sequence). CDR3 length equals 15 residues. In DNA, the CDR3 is TGCAGTGCTAGGGCTGGAGCGGCCCGGGAGGGAGGGCAGTTCTTC. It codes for CSARAGAAREGGQFF.

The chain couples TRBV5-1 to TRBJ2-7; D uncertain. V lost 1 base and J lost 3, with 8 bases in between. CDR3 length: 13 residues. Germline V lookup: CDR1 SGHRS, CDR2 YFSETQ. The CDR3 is CASSLLGFYEQYF. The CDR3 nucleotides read TGCGCCAGCAGCTTGTTGGGGTTCTACGAGCAGTACTTC.

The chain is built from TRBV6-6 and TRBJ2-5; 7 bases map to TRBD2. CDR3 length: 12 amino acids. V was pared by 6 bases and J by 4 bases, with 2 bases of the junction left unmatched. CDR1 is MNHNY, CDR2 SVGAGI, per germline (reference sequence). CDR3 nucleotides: TGTGCCAGCAGCTGGGAGGGAGAGACCCAGTACTTC. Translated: CASSWEGETQYF.

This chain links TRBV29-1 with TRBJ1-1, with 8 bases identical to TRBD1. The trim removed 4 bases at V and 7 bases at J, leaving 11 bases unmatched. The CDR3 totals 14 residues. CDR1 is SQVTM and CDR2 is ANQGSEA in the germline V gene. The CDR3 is CSVGGTGIVDEAFF. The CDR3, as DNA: TGCAGCGTTGGAGGGACAGGAATAGTTGATGAAGCTTTCTTT.

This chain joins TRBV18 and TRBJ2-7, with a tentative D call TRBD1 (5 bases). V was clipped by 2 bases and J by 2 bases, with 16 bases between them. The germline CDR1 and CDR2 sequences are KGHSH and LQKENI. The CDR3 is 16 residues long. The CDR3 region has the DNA TGTGCCAGCTCACCATTGGCGCGCAGGGCCGCCTACGAGCAGTACTTC. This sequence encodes CASSPLARRAAYEQYF.

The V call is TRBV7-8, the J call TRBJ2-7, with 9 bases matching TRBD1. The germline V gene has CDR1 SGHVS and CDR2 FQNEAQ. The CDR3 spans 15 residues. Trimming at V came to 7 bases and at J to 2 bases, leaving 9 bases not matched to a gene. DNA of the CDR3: TGTGCCAGCACCCATCTTGGACAGGGGACCTACGAGCAGTACGTC. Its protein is CASTHLGQGTYEQYV.

The CDR3 DNA is TGTGCCTGGAGTGGCACCGGGACCGGGGAGCTGTTTTTT. As protein: CAWSGTGTGELFF. The chain links TRBV30 to TRBJ2-2; no reliable D call. CDR1 is GTSNPN and CDR2 is SVGIG in the germline V gene (reference sequence). CDR3 length: 13 amino acids. The ends were cut back, 1 base at V and 5 bases at J, with 8 bases in the middle.

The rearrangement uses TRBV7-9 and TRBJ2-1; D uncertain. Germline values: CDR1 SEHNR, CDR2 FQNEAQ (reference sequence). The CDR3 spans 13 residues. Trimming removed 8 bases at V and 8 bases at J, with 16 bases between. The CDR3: CASSPTSGDEQFF. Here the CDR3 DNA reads TGTGCCAGCTCCCCCACCTCGGGCGATGAGCAGTTCTTC.

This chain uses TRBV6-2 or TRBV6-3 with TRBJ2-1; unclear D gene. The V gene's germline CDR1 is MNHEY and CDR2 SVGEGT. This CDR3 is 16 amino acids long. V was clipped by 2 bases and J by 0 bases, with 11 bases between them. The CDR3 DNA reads TGTGCCAGCAGTTACAATCTACAGAGCTCCTACAATGAGCAGTTCTTC. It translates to CASSYNLQSSYNEQFF.

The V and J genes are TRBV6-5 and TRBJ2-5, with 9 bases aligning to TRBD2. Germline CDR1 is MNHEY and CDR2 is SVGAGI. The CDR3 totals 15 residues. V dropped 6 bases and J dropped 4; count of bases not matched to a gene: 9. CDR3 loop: CASSFAAGGGETQYF. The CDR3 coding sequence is TGTGCCAGCAGCTTCGCAGCGGGGGGAGGAGAGACCCAGTACTTC.